The rows below give T cell receptor beta chains drawn from one sample of a study of blood T cells in healthy people across ages. TCRdb used MiXCR to reprocess the 5' RACE reads, holding one entry per CDR3 protein. The data hold 600,000 to 850,000 distinct CDR3 sequences, with roughly 43% observed a single time. Material: blood. These TCRs come from a woman aged 60 to 75 in good health. CDR3s leave out the opening cysteine and the closing phenylalanine or tryptophan.

J	V	CDR3
.	TRBV19	ANSIRGGIQY
TRBJ1-2	TRBV12-3/TRBV12-4	ASRQGGRARTYGYT
TRBJ2-1	TRBV20-1	SARLAGGDEQF
TRBJ2-1	TRBV10-3	AISDEAGDDNEQF
TRBJ1-1	TRBV27	ASSLSWAALEEAF
TRBJ2-7	TRBV7-2	ASSLEDQGYEQY
TRBJ1-3	TRBV28	ASSRAGDTIY
TRBJ1-2	TRBV7-2	ASSLEGNNYGYT
TRBJ2-7	TRBV28	ASKLASGSTGNEQY
TRBJ1-2	TRBV5-8	ASNLRRDYGYT
TRBJ2-5	TRBV28	ASTSQAGQETQY
TRBJ1-5	TRBV20-1	SARDFSGGQPQH
TRBJ2-3	TRBV5-1	ASSQKSGSQTDTQY
TRBJ1-1	TRBV6-2/TRBV6-3	ASSWRNTEAF
TRBJ2-1	TRBV24-1	ATSDSLLAGLSYNEQF
TRBJ2-3	TRBV30	ACGTSGSTDTQY
TRBJ2-1	TRBV28	ASSLRGSEQF
TRBJ2-7	TRBV11-2	ASSLFPAAYEQY
TRBJ2-7	TRBV10-3	AISGGRGQKSSYEQY
TRBJ2-1	TRBV6-6	ASRPRGNEQF
TRBJ2-3	TRBV3-1	ASSQDRVRGDTQY
TRBJ2-2	TRBV28	ARSKQMNTGELF
TRBJ2-3	TRBV4-3	ASSQDGQGWNTQY
TRBJ2-3	TRBV9	ASSVEAGTDTQY
TRBJ2-3	TRBV20-1	SAYERTSTDTQY
TRBJ1-1	TRBV28	ASSTGTGNTEAF
TRBJ1-2	TRBV20-1	SARHPGQVYGYT
TRBJ2-1	TRBV20-1	SAPSSAAEQF
TRBJ1-2	TRBV12-3/TRBV12-4	ASSRGSYGYT
TRBJ2-7	TRBV20-1	SARDHDTWEQY
TRBJ2-3	TRBV7-3	ASSLMVRGDTQY
TRBJ2-7	TRBV4-1	ASSQDHSYEQY
TRBJ1-2	TRBV18	ASSPPGRANYGYT
TRBJ2-5	TRBV6-6	ASSYSGGQGAQY
TRBJ2-3	TRBV4-3	ASSQDPSSTDTQY
TRBJ2-7	TRBV4-1	ANSQDLAGGQVEQY
TRBJ2-1	TRBV6-5	ASSITGGRNEQF
TRBJ2-1	TRBV18	ASSLGEGSYNEQF
TRBJ2-2	TRBV29-1	SVAPGQGYTGELF
TRBJ2-7	TRBV7-9	ASSQGHWREQY
.	TRBV20-1	SASPGLGGRAPLETQY
TRBJ2-7	TRBV20-1	SAQTGASYEQY
TRBJ2-3	TRBV12-3/TRBV12-4	ASSSLGGRGNTETQY
TRBJ2-7	TRBV6-5	ASSTPDLLQY
TRBJ1-1	TRBV7-9	TSSFQGRNTEAF
TRBJ2-4	TRBV7-3	ASSTDRENIQY
TRBJ2-1	TRBV3-1	ASSQGTTNNEQF
TRBJ2-1	TRBV6-5	ASSYNLAGGQDEQF
TRBJ2-3	TRBV11-2	ASRGLAGDRTDTQY
TRBJ2-5	TRBV3-1	AGSQELETSGQTQY
TRBJ2-7	TRBV12-3/TRBV12-4	ASSFGRGGYEQY
TRBJ1-2	TRBV18	ASSPTRSQVFYGYT
TRBJ1-5	TRBV29-1	SVKTYSNQPQH
TRBJ2-7	TRBV3-1	ASSQEPLASLGHEQY
TRBJ2-5	TRBV21-1	ASSKRTLRNQETQY
TRBJ2-3	TRBV3-1	ASSQEGRGSADTQY
TRBJ2-5	TRBV28	ASSLSPWSGTGEETQY
TRBJ1-1	TRBV3-1	ASSAREGNTEAF